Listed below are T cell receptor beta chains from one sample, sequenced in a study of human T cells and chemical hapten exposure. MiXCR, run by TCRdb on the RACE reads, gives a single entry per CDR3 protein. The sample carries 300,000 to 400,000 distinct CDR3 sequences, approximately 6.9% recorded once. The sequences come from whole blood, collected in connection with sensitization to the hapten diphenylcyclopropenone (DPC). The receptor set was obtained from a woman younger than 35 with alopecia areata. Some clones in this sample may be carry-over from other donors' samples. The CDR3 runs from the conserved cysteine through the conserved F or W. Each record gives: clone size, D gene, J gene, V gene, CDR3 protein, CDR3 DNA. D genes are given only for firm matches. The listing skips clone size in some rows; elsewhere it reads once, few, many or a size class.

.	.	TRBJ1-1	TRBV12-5	CASGLATHLSTEAFF	TGTGCTAGTGGTTTGGCCACGCACTTGAGCACTGAAGCTTTCTTT
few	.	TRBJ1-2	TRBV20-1	CSARDRGTNYGYTF	TGCAGTGCTAGAGATAGGGGAACTAACTATGGCTACACCTTC
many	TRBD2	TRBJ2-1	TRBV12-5	CASGSTSGTRQFF	TGTGCTAGTGGTTCAACCTCCGGGACTAGACAGTTCTTC
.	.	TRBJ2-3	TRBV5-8	CASSAEGDTDTQYF	TGTGCCAGCAGCGCAGAGGGGGACACAGATACGCAGTATTTT
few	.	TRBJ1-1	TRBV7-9	CASSRTILNTEAFF	TGTGCCAGCAGCAGAACGATTTTGAACACTGAAGCTTTCTTT
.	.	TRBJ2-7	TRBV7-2	CASSFIQTTEQYF	TGTGCCAGCAGCTTTATACAGACCACCGAGCAGTACTTC
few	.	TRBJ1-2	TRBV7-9	CASSPGPADSYGYTF	TGTGCCAGCAGCCCCGGACCGGCCGACTCATATGGCTACACCTTC
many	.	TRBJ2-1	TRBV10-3	CAISESTGAYNEQFF	TGTGCCATCAGTGAGTCGACTGGGGCCTACAATGAGCAGTTCTTC
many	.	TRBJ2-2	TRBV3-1	CASSQDSGRGMAGELFF	TGTGCCAGCAGCCAAGATTCGGGGCGGGGAATGGCCGGGGAGCTGTTTTTT
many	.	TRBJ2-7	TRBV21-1	CASSKVDIRDRAYEQYF	TGTGCCAGCAGCAAAGTGGATATTCGGGACAGAGCCTACGAGCAGTACTTC
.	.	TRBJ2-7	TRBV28	CASKSGRGLEKYF	TGTGCCAGCAAGTCGGGGAGAGGATTGGAGAAGTACTTC
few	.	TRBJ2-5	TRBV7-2	CASSLMGLYQETQYF	TGTGCCAGCAGCTTAATGGGCTTGTACCAAGAGACCCAGTACTTC
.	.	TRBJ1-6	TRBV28	CASSLIGQSWDSPLHF	TGTGCCAGCAGTTTAATAGGACAGTCCTGGGATTCACCCCTCCACTTT
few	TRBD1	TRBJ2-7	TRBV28	CATQPGQSVEQYF	TGTGCCACCCAACCGGGACAGTCTGTCGAGCAGTACTTC
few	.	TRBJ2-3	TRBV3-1	CASSQDPGNTQYF	TGTGCCAGCAGCCAAGACCCCGGGAATACGCAGTATTTT
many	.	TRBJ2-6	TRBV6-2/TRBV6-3	CASSNDSGANVLTF	TGTGCCAGCTCTAATGACTCTGGGGCCAACGTCCTGACTTTC
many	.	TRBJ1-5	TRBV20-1	CSARDRDTHQPQHF	TGCAGTGCTAGAGACCGGGACACCCATCAGCCCCAGCATTTT
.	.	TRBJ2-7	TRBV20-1	CSARDPERGRAYEQYF	TGCAGTGCTAGAGATCCGGAGAGGGGAAGGGCCTACGAGCAGTACTTC
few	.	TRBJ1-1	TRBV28	CASSLLYLTDGQIEAFF	TGTGCCAGCAGTTTATTGTATTTGACCGATGGGCAGATAGAAGCTTTCTTT
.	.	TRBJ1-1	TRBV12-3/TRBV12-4	CASSLDTMNTEAFF	TGTGCCAGCAGCTTAGACACCATGAACACTGAAGCTTTCTTT
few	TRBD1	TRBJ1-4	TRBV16	CASSLDRASDEKLFF	TGTGCCAGCAGCCTGGACAGGGCGTCGGATGAAAAACTGTTTTTT
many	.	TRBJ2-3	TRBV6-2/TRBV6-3	CASSYEGGSTDTQYF	TGTGCCAGCAGTTACGAGGGGGGGAGCACAGATACGCAGTATTTT
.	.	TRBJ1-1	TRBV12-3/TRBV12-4	CASSLRMARGQNTEAFF	TGTGCCAGCAGTTTGAGGATGGCCAGGGGCCAGAACACTGAAGCTTTCTTT
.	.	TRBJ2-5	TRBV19	CASSSRLPRQYQETQYF	TGTGCCAGTAGTAGCAGACTTCCCCGGCAGTACCAAGAGACCCAGTACTTC
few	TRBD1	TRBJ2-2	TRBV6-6	CASSYRGQGRTGELFF	TGTGCCAGCAGTTATCGGGGACAGGGTCGCACCGGGGAGCTGTTTTTT
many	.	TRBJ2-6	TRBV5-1	CASSDAKQTGRASGANVLTF	TGCGCCAGCAGCGACGCGAAGCAAACAGGGAGGGCCTCTGGGGCCAACGTCCTGACTTTC
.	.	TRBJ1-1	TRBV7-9	CASSSQGTYTEAFF	TGTGCCAGCAGCTCGCAAGGGACATACACTGAAGCTTTCTTT
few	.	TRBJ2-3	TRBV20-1	CSAQDGLRADTQYF	TGCAGTGCGCAGGACGGACTGAGGGCAGATACGCAGTATTTT
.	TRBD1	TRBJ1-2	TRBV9	CASSLGTAPYGYTF	TGTGCCAGCAGCTTAGGGACAGCTCCGTATGGCTACACCTTC
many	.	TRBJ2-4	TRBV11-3	CASSLDRLAIPVPLAKNIQYF	TGTGCCAGCAGCTTAGATCGCCTAGCCATACCAGTCCCTCTAGCCAAAAACATTCAGTACTTC
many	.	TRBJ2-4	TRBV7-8	CASSLEGSKDIQYF	TGTGCCAGCAGCCTGGAGGGCAGCAAGGACATTCAGTACTTC
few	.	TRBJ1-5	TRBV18	CASSPPGNQPQHF	TGTGCCAGCTCACCACCAGGGAATCAGCCCCAGCATTTT
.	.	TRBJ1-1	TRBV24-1	CATGDAGTREAFF	TGTGCCACCGGCGATGCCGGGACCCGTGAAGCTTTCTTT